This T cell receptor beta chain was obtained from a study of PD-1 blockade in classical Hodgkin lymphoma (dated by TCRdb to 2018 to 2020). In terms of the full investigation: Nivolumab dosing was 3 mg/kg intravenously every 2 weeks, continuing until either disease progression or unacceptable toxicity. To define a peripheral blood immune signature of response to PD-1 blockade in classical Hodgkin lymphoma, the study combined TCR beta sequencing with CyTOF.

Points the paper makes about the study in general: The study covered only a single clinical trial cohort, and the causes of the repertoire differences, possibly disease activity or prior therapy, were still not defined. CD4+ but not CD8+ TCR diversity rose significantly by C4D1 (p=0.0027 vs p=0.16), most apparent in complete responders (p=0.02). Baseline diversity similar to that of newly diagnosed patients was observed in trial patients achieving complete response, whereas significantly lower diversity was observed in partial responders and progressors. Patients starting nivolumab less than 1 year after ASCT had lower diversity and were excluded from later analyses to avoid confounding by immune reconstitution. Baseline TCR diversity was reported as lower in newly diagnosed patients than in healthy donors, and lower still in relapsed/refractory patients.

As concerns this clone: Its antigen is unknown. Nothing much larger sits one base from this clone, and base qualities are not available.

Genomic DNA was isolated using the Qiagen DNeasy kit from unsorted PBMCs as well as from negatively selected CD4+ and CD8+ fractions. Amplification of TCR beta CDR3 regions was done by immunoSEQ multiplex PCR with primers that anneal to V and J segments. Amplification bias was minimized using a synthetic immune receptor repertoire, and residual bias was removed computationally after sequencing. In the paper's pipeline: Custom Python scripts were used to quantify repertoire diversity as the Shannon entropy index. The unsorted, CD4+ and CD8+ repertoires were each analyzed separately, with the exception of combined analyses, where CD4+ and CD8+ sequences were merged in silico. A clone counted as expanded when the clone's frequency after treatment rose at least 2-fold relative to C1D1, and clones undetected at baseline were given a pseudocount of 0.5. Clones with 0 or 1 copy at C1D1 were defined as singleton clones, while clones with 2 or more copies were defined as non-singleton clones. By matching protein sequences in sorted samples from the same patient, clones expanded in unsorted samples were annotated as CD4+, CD8+ or unknown. Wilcoxon tests on paired samples were used to test diversity changes from C1D1 to C4D1. This is the immuneACCESS table as TCRdb keeps it, with only in-frame sequences that have V and J called. A part of the clones is gone; compared with another copy, unresolved V genes explain less than half, and the rest is unexplained. D and trimming were read from the DNA, whereas the V and J calls and clone size are those reported in that table. The sample table contains tens of thousands of clones; only one count was recorded for approximately 80% of them. Around 2.4% of the sample belongs to the ten largest clones.

Read against the paper, the sample's time point label means: cycle 1 day 1 (C1D1), immediately before nivolumab initiation. Every trial patient had relapsed following autologous stem cell transplantation, and prior brentuximab vedotin exposure was what differed among cohorts A, B and C. Using a Miltenyi CD4+ T cell isolation kit, CD4+ T cells were purified from thawed PBMCs through magnetic negative selection. The trial cohort comprised approximately 55 patients with relapsed/refractory classical Hodgkin lymphoma whose best overall responses were complete response, partial response or progressive disease. Trial patients were treated with single-agent nivolumab in the multi-cohort phase II CheckMate 205 trial. Best overall response was determined by an independent review committee according to the 2007 International Working Group response criteria. Trial PBMCs were obtained immediately prior to nivolumab initiation (C1D1) and on therapy at cycle 2 day 1 and cycle 4 day 1. After peripheral blood was drawn into 8 mL Vacutainer Cell Preparation Tubes, PBMCs were isolated by centrifugation and then cryopreserved. Purified CD4+ and CD8+ fractions were prepared only for cases with an additional available PBMC sample. Magnetically labelled cells were depleted on LS columns in a quadroMACS separator, and the flow-through was collected as the purified fraction.

A distance of 11 bases separates the germline ends of V and J, which lose 0 bases and 3 bases respectively. The CDR3, cysteine through phenylalanine, is 15 amino acids long. Only the CDR3 part of the read is kept: 45 bases, read in frame from the first base. From a lookup of the germline V gene, CDR1 and CDR2 are SGHRS and YFSETQ. The specimen was CD4+ T cells from blood, collected at baseline. The chain is encoded by TRBV5-1 joined to TRBJ2-3, with TRBD2 tentatively as D gene (6 bases match). The TCR was taken from a human donor with classical Hodgkin lymphoma. The DNA sequence reads TGCGCCAGCAGCTTGGATGGGGGGAAGACAGATACGCAGTATTTT. Its protein reads: CASSLDGGKTDTQYF.